The 27 T cell receptor beta chains reported below all come from one sample, sequenced in a study of T cells in Graves' hyperthyroidism and ophthalmopathy. There were TCR beta CDR3 regions amplified from RNA transcripts. When the TCR CDR3 underwent first-round RT-PCR, the HTBI primer set was used. TCRdb called the multiplex PCR reads again in MiXCR, with one record for every CDR3 protein. The sample carries about 640,000 distinct CDR3 sequences, about 20% recorded once. The sequencing input was blood. The receptors derive from a man aged 25 to 40 with Graves' ophthalmopathy.

This chain uses TRBV30 with TRBJ2-3; D may be TRBD2 (6 bases). The V gene's germline CDR1 is GTSNPN and CDR2 SVGIG (reference sequence). V shed 2 bases and J shed 11 bases, with 17 bases lying between them. This CDR3 contains 13 residues. DNA for the CDR3: TGTGCCTGGAGTAGCGGGTCACCGCTCGGGCAGTATTTT. Its protein is CAWSSGSPLGQYF.

The rearrangement joins TRBV28 to TRBJ1-5; 7 nucleotides match TRBD1. Trimming removed 11 bases from V and 4 bases from J; junction bases left unmatched: 17. There are 16 residues in the CDR3. CDR1 and CDR2 from the germline V gene are MDHEN and SYDVKM. The CDR3 DNA sequence: TGTGCCCACGGGAGGGAAAGACAGGGCCTTAATCAGCCCCAGCATTTT. This translates into CAHGRERQGLNQPQHF.

This clonotype was observed at least ten times. The CDR3 reads CAIHGTRSYNEQFF. The CDR3 DNA follows: TGTGCCATCCACGGGACTCGCTCCTACAATGAGCAGTTCTTC. The genes are TRBV6-1 and TRBJ2-1; D is perhaps TRBD2 (6 bases). The CDR3 is 14 amino acids. V lost 10 bases and J 0 bases, leaving 13 bases between the germline ends. Germline V gives CDR1 MNHNS, CDR2 SASEGT.

This clonotype was seen many times. The V call is TRBV2, the J call TRBJ1-1; D not certain. The germline CDR1 and CDR2 sequences are SNHLY and FYNNEI. V was cut by 4 bases and J by 10 bases, with 13 bases left in between. The CDR3 is 12 amino acids. DNA for the CDR3: TGTGCCAGCAGTGGGTCGGGGAGAGGAGCTTTCTTT. It translates to CASSGSGRGAFF.

This clonotype came up a few times. The J gene is TRBJ1-4, the V gene TRBV7-9; D gene ambiguous. This CDR3 is built from 14 residues. Germline V gives CDR1 SEHNR, CDR2 FQNEAQ (reference sequence). Trimming left V 3 bases short and J 7 bases short, with 12 bases between. DNA for the CDR3: TGTGCCAGCAGCTTCCTTAGGGTTGGTGAAAAACTGTTTTTT. It specifies CASSFLRVGEKLFF.

This clonotype was observed many times. CDR3 residues: CARTLAGGTDTQYF. DNA of the CDR3: TGTGCCCGGACACTAGCGGGAGGAACAGATACGCAGTATTTT. The chain joins TRBV30 to TRBJ2-3; 12 bases align to TRBD2. Germline loops: CDR1 GTSNPN, CDR2 SVGIG (reference sequence). V lost 8 bases to trimming and J lost 3 bases; unmatched junction nucleotides: 6. The CDR3 runs to 14 residues.

The gene calls are TRBV29-1 and TRBJ2-5; the D is unclear. The CDR3 length is 12 residues. Germline lookup yields CDR1 SQVTM and CDR2 ANQGSEA. The ends were cut back, 1 base at V and 7 bases at J, with 10 bases in the middle. In DNA, the CDR3 is TGCAGCGTTGAAGTGAGACCGAGGACCCAGTACTTC. Its protein is CSVEVRPRTQYF.

At least ten counts were recorded for this clonotype. The chain has TRBV28 and TRBJ2-2, with TRBD2 identical over 13 bases. Germline loops: CDR1 MDHEN, CDR2 SYDVKM. With 10 bases clipped from V and 2 bases from J, the junction kept 19 bases outside the gene matches. The CDR3 is 20 residues long. CDR3 residues: CATRSHIRTSGSPNTGELFF. CDR3 in DNA: TGTGCCACCCGTAGCCACATCCGGACTAGCGGGAGTCCTAACACCGGGGAGCTGTTTTTT.

The rearrangement joins TRBV28 to TRBJ2-7, with D possibly being TRBD1 or TRBD2 (5 bases each). CDR3 length: 12 amino acids. Trimming stripped 6 bases from V and 13 bases from J, with 19 bases between. From germline, CDR1 is MDHEN and CDR2 SYDVKM. CDR3 sequence (DNA): TGTGCCAGCAGCGACTCCGGGACCGAGGAATACTTC. As protein: CASSDSGTEEYF. The full variable domain, in which reference TRBV28 and TRBJ2-7 provide the parts outside the CDR3, is DVKVTQSSRYLVKRTGEKVFLECVQDMDHENMFWYRQDPGLGLRLIYFSYDVKMKEKGDIPEGYSVSREKKERFSLILESASTNQTSMYLCASSDSGTEEYFGPGTRLTVT.

The CDR3 loop reads CASSLGQLDEKLFF. CDR3 coding DNA: TGTGCCAGCAGCCTGGGACAATTAGATGAAAAACTGTTTTTT. V gene TRBV5-5 combines with J gene TRBJ1-4; maybe TRBD1 (6 bases). CDR3 size: 14 residues. The V gene lost 4 bases and the J gene lost 6 bases, with 13 bases spanning the gap. Germline V gives CDR1 SGHKS, CDR2 YYEKEE (reference sequence).

The rearrangement joins TRBV7-2 to TRBJ2-5, with 11 bases fitting TRBD2. Trimming removed 3 bases from V and 4 bases from J; junction bases left unmatched: 4. The CDR3 loop spans 15 amino acids. CDR1 and CDR2 from the germline V gene are SGHTA and FQGNSA. CDR3 nucleotide sequence: TGTGCCAGCAGCTTGACTAGCGGGATTAGAGAGACCCAGTACTTC. Protein: CASSLTSGIRETQYF. The variable domain in full, completed from reference TRBV7-2 and TRBJ2-5, reads GAGVSQSPSNKVTEKGKDVELRCDPISGHTALYWYRQSLGQGLEFLIYFQGNSAPDKSGLPSDRFSAERTGGSVSTLTIQRTQQEDSAVYLCASSLTSGIRETQYFGPGTRLLVL.

V and J are TRBV5-5 and TRBJ2-2, with 7 bases fitting TRBD1. Unmatched junction bases numbered 21, after V lost 5 bases and J lost 5 bases. Germline V gives CDR1 SGHKS, CDR2 YYEKEE (reference sequence). CDR3 length: 19 amino acids. The CDR3 coding sequence is TGTGCCAGCAGATTAGACCTTGGTGCCGGGACAGTTTTAACCGGGGAGCTGTTTTTT. This translates into CASRLDLGAGTVLTGELFF.

At least ten counts were recorded for this clonotype. The chain combines TRBV20-1 with TRBJ2-7; a weak D match, TRBD2 (6 bases). This CDR3 region has 14 residues. Germline CDR1 reads DFQATT; CDR2 reads SNEGSKA (reference sequence). Deletions cut 2 bases from V and 4 bases from J, with 15 bases between. The CDR3 reads CSARLRGIGYEQYF. CDR3 DNA: TGCAGTGCTAGACTTCGGGGGATTGGGTACGAGCAGTACTTC.

There are many counts of this clonotype. This chain uses TRBV6-1 with TRBJ2-7; no clear D gene. Looked up from germline, CDR1 is MNHNS and CDR2 is SASEGT. The CDR3 extends over 16 amino acids. Trimming pared 2 bases from V and 0 bases from J, leaving 14 bases between. CDR3 sequence reads: CASSEMVDPSSYEQYF. CDR3 coding DNA: TGTGCCAGCAGTGAAATGGTCGATCCCTCCTCCTACGAGCAGTACTTC.

At least ten counts were recorded for this clonotype. The chain recombines TRBV24-1 with TRBJ1-5; tentatively, D is TRBD1 (6 bases). Germline assignment: CDR1 KGHDR and CDR2 SFDVKD. This CDR3 has 17 residues. The V end was cut by 4 bases, the J end by 2 bases, with 17 bases between. This CDR3 reads CATSDSTGITGNQPQHF. The CDR3 nucleotides read TGTGCCACCAGTGACAGCACAGGGATTACGGGCAATCAGCCCCAGCATTTT.

The chain recombines TRBV27 with TRBJ1-6; TRBD1 is a possible D gene (6 bases). V lost 6 bases to trimming and J lost 6 bases, with 12 bases between them. The germline V gene encodes CDR1 MNHEY and CDR2 SMNVEV (reference sequence). The CDR3 covers 14 residues. The CDR3 nucleotides are TGTGCCAGCAGCCGAGGGGGACTTAATTCACCCCTCCACTTT. Protein product: CASSRGGLNSPLHF.

The table lists this clonotype with many counts. V is TRBV11-2 and J is TRBJ2-1; 11 nucleotides align to TRBD1. V dropped 4 bases and J dropped 4; count of bases not matched to a gene: 9. Germline loops: CDR1 SGHAT, CDR2 FQNNGV. The CDR3 loop spans 17 amino acids. DNA for the CDR3: TGTGCCAGCAGCTCGCCAACCGGACAGGGGGCGTACAATGAGCAGTTCTTC. The encoded protein is CASSSPTGQGAYNEQFF. Together with reference TRBV11-2 and TRBJ2-1, the CDR3 gives the full variable domain: EAGVAQSPRYKIIEKRQSVAFWCNPISGHATLYWYQQILGQGPKLLIQFQNNGVVDDSQLPKDRFSAERLKGVDSTLKIQPAKLEDSAVYLCASSSPTGQGAYNEQFFGPGTRLTVL.

The V call is TRBV6-1, the J call TRBJ2-1, with 7 nucleotides matching TRBD1. CDR1 and CDR2 (germline): MNHNS, SASEGT. The CDR3 covers 15 residues. V gave up 4 bases and J gave up 4 bases; unmatched junction bases: 7. CDR3 sequence reads: CASSGTGDWYNEQFF. The CDR3 region has the DNA TGTGCCAGCAGTGGAACAGGGGATTGGTACAATGAGCAGTTCTTC.

This clonotype has only one observation. The gene calls are TRBV30 and TRBJ2-2, with 10 bases fitting TRBD2. CDR1 is GTSNPN and CDR2 is SVGIG in the germline V gene (reference sequence). Trimming removed 3 bases from V and 9 bases from J; junction bases left unmatched: 16. The CDR3 totals 17 residues. This chain's CDR3 is CAWSLAMGLAGVRELFF. CDR3 nucleotide sequence: TGTGCCTGGAGCCTGGCTATGGGGCTAGCGGGAGTGAGGGAGCTGTTTTTT.

This clonotype has just a few counts. The DNA of the CDR3 is TGTGCCAGCAGCTTAGGTTCGGACTTCTACGAGCAGTACTTC. This translates into CASSLGSDFYEQYF. The V and J genes are TRBV7-9 and TRBJ2-7; TRBD2 is a possible D gene (5 bases). CDR1 and CDR2 (germline): SEHNR, FQNEAQ (reference sequence). Trimming shortened V by 1 base and J by 3 bases, and 10 bases separated the two germline ends. The CDR3 is 14 residues long.

Concerning this clonotype itself: One end of the junction fails to match germline, which may point to a read error. DNA of the CDR3: TGTGCCAGCTCAGGGAGCGCAAACTATGACTACACCTTC. Its protein product is CASSGSANYDYTF. This chain links TRBV12-3 or TRBV12-4 with TRBJ1-2, with D possibly TRBD1 on 5 matching bases. CDR3 length: 13 residues.

This clonotype was seen only a few times. CDR3 in DNA: TGTGCCAGCAAGGCGACCTCCTACAATGAGCAGTTCTTC. Protein product: CASKATSYNEQFF. The V gene is TRBV6-1, the J gene TRBJ2-1; unclear D gene. The CDR3 extends over 13 amino acids. Germline V gene lookup returns CDR1 MNHNS and CDR2 SASEGT. With 7 bases removed from V and 0 bases from J, the gap between germline ends came to 7 bases.

This clonotype was counted a few times. J is TRBJ2-7 and V is TRBV7-9, with 11 bases fitting TRBD2. Trimming cost V 5 bases and J 5 bases; bases outside gene matches: 5. This CDR3 has 14 amino acids. Germline V gene lookup returns CDR1 SEHNR and CDR2 FQNEAQ (reference sequence). CDR3 sequence reads: CASSDSGRANEQYF. The CDR3 DNA is TGTGCCAGCAGCGATAGCGGGAGGGCCAACGAGCAGTACTTC.

This clonotype was recorded many times. The chain employs TRBV2 and TRBJ2-3, with TRBD2 matching 14 bases. The CDR3 contains 16 residues. Germline V gene sequence: CDR1 SNHLY, CDR2 FYNNEI. Trimming took 6 bases from V and 6 from J; bases not matched to a gene: 8. The DNA for the CDR3 is TGTGCCAGCAGCGCGACTAGCGGGAGGGCCCAGGATACGCAGTATTTT. Encoded protein: CASSATSGRAQDTQYF.

About this clonotype: One end of the junction is discordant with germline, which a read error may explain. The rearrangement joins TRBV6-1 to TRBJ1-2; no clear D gene. The V gene's germline CDR1 is MNHNS and CDR2 SASEGT. The CDR3 is made up of 12 amino acids. The DNA for the CDR3 is TGTGTCAGCAGTGAGCGGACGTATGGCTACACCTTC. Protein: CVSSERTYGYTF.

A few counts support this clonotype. This chain uses TRBV5-1 with TRBJ2-7; 12 bases line up with TRBD2. The V and J ends lost 6 bases and 2 bases, in that order; junction bases with no gene match: 6. This CDR3 contains 15 residues. CDR1 is SGHRS and CDR2 is YFSETQ in the germline V gene. The CDR3: CASTPTSGGAYEQYF. The CDR3 nucleotides are TGCGCCAGCACCCCGACTAGCGGGGGAGCCTACGAGCAGTACTTC.

This clonotype turned up a few times. The chain recombines TRBV28 with TRBJ2-1, with TRBD2 matching 8 bases. This CDR3 spans 15 amino acids. V gave up 6 bases and J gave up 10 bases; unmatched junction bases: 14. Germline V gene sequence: CDR1 MDHEN, CDR2 SYDVKM. For the CDR3, the DNA is TGTGCCAGCAGAACCGTAGTAGCGGGATCAGGAGAGCAGTTCTTC. Translating it yields CASRTVVAGSGEQFF.